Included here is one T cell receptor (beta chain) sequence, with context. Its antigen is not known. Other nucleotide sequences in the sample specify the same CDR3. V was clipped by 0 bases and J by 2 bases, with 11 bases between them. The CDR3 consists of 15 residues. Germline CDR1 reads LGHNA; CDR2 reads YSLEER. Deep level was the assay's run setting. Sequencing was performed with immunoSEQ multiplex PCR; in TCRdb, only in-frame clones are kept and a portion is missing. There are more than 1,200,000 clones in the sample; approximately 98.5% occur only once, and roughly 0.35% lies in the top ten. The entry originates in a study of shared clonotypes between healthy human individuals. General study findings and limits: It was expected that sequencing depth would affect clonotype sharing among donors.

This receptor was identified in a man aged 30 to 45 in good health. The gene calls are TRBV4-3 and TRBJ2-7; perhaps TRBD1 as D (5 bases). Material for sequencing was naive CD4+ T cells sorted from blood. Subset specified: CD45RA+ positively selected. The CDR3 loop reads CASSQEGQGAYEQYF. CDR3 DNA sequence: TGCGCCAGCAGCCAAGAGGGCCAGGGTGCCTACGAGCAGTACTTC.